Listed below are T cell receptor beta chains from one sample, sequenced in a study of molecular identifiers for immune sequencing clone quantification. MiXCR, run by TCRdb on the PCR reads, gives a single entry per CDR3 protein. The sample consists of some 680,000 distinct CDR3 sequences, 25% of them appearing once. Sequenced material: naive CD8+ T cells from blood, with Jurkat cell RNA spiked in. The receptors originated from a human donor in good health. Some libraries in this study had Jurkat cell RNA spiked in. The CDR3 runs from the conserved cysteine through the conserved F or W. The order of the fields is J gene, clone size, D gene, V gene, CDR3 DNA, CDR3 protein. A D gene is named only where the DNA matches it firmly. A clone size is listed for some rows: how often the clone was seen (once, few, many), or a class if it is expanded.

j_gene: TRBJ2-7
abundance: .
d_gene: TRBD2
v_gene: TRBV13
CDR3nt: TGTGCCAGCAGCTTCCCGGGACTAGCGGGAGGGCCTGAGCAGTACTTC
CDR3aa: CASSFPGLAGGPEQYF

j_gene: TRBJ1-3
abundance: many
d_gene: .
v_gene: TRBV11-2
CDR3nt: TGTGCCAGCAGCCCGCCGCCAGGCTACAATTCTGGAAACACCATATATTTT
CDR3aa: CASSPPPGYNSGNTIYF

j_gene: TRBJ2-5
abundance: .
d_gene: TRBD1
v_gene: TRBV4-3
CDR3nt: TGCGCCAGCAGCCAAGATCTCGCGACAGGGTTCCGAGAGACCCAGTACTTC
CDR3aa: CASSQDLATGFRETQYF

j_gene: TRBJ1-1
abundance: few
d_gene: .
v_gene: TRBV28
CDR3nt: TGTGCCAGCAGTTTGAGGGGTTGGGACGCTGAAGCTTTCTTT
CDR3aa: CASSLRGWDAEAFF

j_gene: TRBJ2-5
abundance: few
d_gene: .
v_gene: TRBV20-1
CDR3nt: TGCAGTGCTACTAGACAGGAGGAGCCCCAGTACTTC
CDR3aa: CSATRQEEPQYF

j_gene: TRBJ2-7
abundance: many
d_gene: .
v_gene: TRBV30
CDR3nt: TGTGCCTGGAGGATTAGGGGGTCCTACGAGCAGTACTTC
CDR3aa: CAWRIRGSYEQYF

j_gene: TRBJ1-5
abundance: .
d_gene: .
v_gene: TRBV21-1
CDR3nt: TGTGCCAGCAGCGTCCATGGCGCCATAACCGACTATAGCAATCAGCCCCAGCATTTT
CDR3aa: CASSVHGAITDYSNQPQHF

j_gene: TRBJ1-1
abundance: .
d_gene: .
v_gene: TRBV19
CDR3nt: TGTGCCAGTAGTCCCCTCCGGGCCACGAACACTGAAGCTTTCTTT
CDR3aa: CASSPLRATNTEAFF

j_gene: TRBJ2-3
abundance: many
d_gene: TRBD1
v_gene: TRBV7-8
CDR3nt: TGTGCCAGCATCTTTCCCGGGTCCCTGGAAGGGGGCAGTACAGATACGCAGTATTTT
CDR3aa: CASIFPGSLEGGSTDTQYF

j_gene: TRBJ1-1
abundance: few
d_gene: .
v_gene: TRBV9
CDR3nt: TGTGCCAGCAGCACGGACCTTGGGAACACTGAAGCTTTCTTT
CDR3aa: CASSTDLGNTEAFF

j_gene: TRBJ1-6
abundance: many
d_gene: .
v_gene: TRBV20-1
CDR3nt: TGCAGTGCTAGAGATTTGTCGGGAACTCTCAATTTCTCACCCCTCCACTTT
CDR3aa: CSARDLSGTLNFSPLHF

j_gene: TRBJ2-7
abundance: few
d_gene: TRBD2
v_gene: TRBV20-1
CDR3nt: TGCAGTGCTAGAGAATTAGCGGGGACCAACTCCTACGAGCAGTACTTC
CDR3aa: CSARELAGTNSYEQYF

j_gene: TRBJ2-7
abundance: .
d_gene: .
v_gene: TRBV7-2
CDR3nt: TGTGCCAGCAGCGACAACGGGGGGCAGTACTTC
CDR3aa: CASSDNGGQYF

j_gene: TRBJ1-4
abundance: few
d_gene: .
v_gene: TRBV6-5
CDR3nt: TGTGCCAGCAGTTATATGGACAGTAATGAAAAACTGTTTTTT
CDR3aa: CASSYMDSNEKLFF

j_gene: TRBJ1-2
abundance: many
d_gene: .
v_gene: TRBV6-5
CDR3nt: TGTGCCAGCAGAGAAACAGGGTCCAACTATGGCTACACCTTC
CDR3aa: CASRETGSNYGYTF

j_gene: TRBJ2-3
abundance: many
d_gene: TRBD1
v_gene: TRBV7-9
CDR3nt: TGTGCCAGCAGCTCGCAAGAGGGGGCTAGCACAGATACGCAGTATTTT
CDR3aa: CASSSQEGASTDTQYF

j_gene: TRBJ1-1
abundance: .
d_gene: .
v_gene: TRBV28
CDR3nt: TGTGCCAGCAGTTTAGCAGGGGATCGCACTGAAGCTTTCTTT
CDR3aa: CASSLAGDRTEAFF

j_gene: TRBJ1-2
abundance: many
d_gene: .
v_gene: TRBV7-9
CDR3nt: TGTGCCACAAAGACAGCTAACTATGGCTACACCTTC
CDR3aa: CATKTANYGYTF

j_gene: TRBJ2-5
abundance: few
d_gene: .
v_gene: TRBV20-1
CDR3nt: TGCAGTGCTAGAGATCAGTCAGGGGCCTTTTACGAGACCCAGTACTTC
CDR3aa: CSARDQSGAFYETQYF

j_gene: TRBJ2-3
abundance: .
d_gene: .
v_gene: TRBV2
CDR3nt: TGTGCCAGCAGTCCCCAGCCGAATCCCGGGATTGGGGGCGCAGATACGCAGTATTTT
CDR3aa: CASSPQPNPGIGGADTQYF

j_gene: TRBJ1-1
abundance: many
d_gene: .
v_gene: TRBV7-9
CDR3nt: TGTGCCAGCAGCTTACCACTGAACACTGAAGCTTTCTTT
CDR3aa: CASSLPLNTEAFF

j_gene: TRBJ2-1
abundance: .
d_gene: .
v_gene: TRBV6-1
CDR3nt: TGTGCCAGCAGTGTCGTTATCAATGAGCAGTTCTTC
CDR3aa: CASSVVINEQFF

j_gene: TRBJ2-3
abundance: many
d_gene: .
v_gene: TRBV6-5
CDR3nt: TGTGCCAGCAAAAGCCTCCCAGATACGCAGTATTTT
CDR3aa: CASKSLPDTQYF

j_gene: TRBJ2-5
abundance: many
d_gene: .
v_gene: TRBV2
CDR3nt: TGTGCCAGCAGTATGACCAAAACCCAAGAGCCCCAGTACTTC
CDR3aa: CASSMTKTQEPQYF

j_gene: TRBJ1-1
abundance: .
d_gene: TRBD1
v_gene: TRBV12-3/TRBV12-4
CDR3nt: TGTGCCAGCTGGACAGGGAGGGGCACTGAAGCTTTCTTT
CDR3aa: CASWTGRGTEAFF

j_gene: TRBJ2-2
abundance: many
d_gene: .
v_gene: TRBV24-1
CDR3nt: TGTGCCACCAGTGATTCCAAATCGGACAGCCGAGCGAACACCGGGGAGCTGTTTTTT
CDR3aa: CATSDSKSDSRANTGELFF

j_gene: TRBJ2-7
abundance: few
d_gene: TRBD2
v_gene: TRBV7-6
CDR3nt: TGTGCCAGCAGCCCAGAGGGACTAGCCGGGGACTACGAGCAGTACTTC
CDR3aa: CASSPEGLAGDYEQYF

j_gene: TRBJ2-2
abundance: .
d_gene: .
v_gene: TRBV7-8
CDR3nt: TGTGCCAGCAGCTTATATAAGTACACCGGGGAGCTGTTTTTT
CDR3aa: CASSLYKYTGELFF

j_gene: TRBJ2-5
abundance: .
d_gene: .
v_gene: TRBV11-2
CDR3nt: TGTGCCAGCAGCTTTCTTATTCGCGCGCCAGGCAAGACCCAGTACTTC
CDR3aa: CASSFLIRAPGKTQYF

j_gene: TRBJ2-3
abundance: few
d_gene: .
v_gene: TRBV4-1
CDR3nt: TGCGCCAGCAGGTCTAGCGTCTCAGATACGCAGTATTTT
CDR3aa: CASRSSVSDTQYF

j_gene: TRBJ2-2
abundance: .
d_gene: .
v_gene: TRBV20-1
CDR3nt: TGCAGTGCCTTAAAGCCGAACACCGGGGAGCTGTTTTTT
CDR3aa: CSALKPNTGELFF

j_gene: TRBJ2-3
abundance: .
d_gene: .
v_gene: TRBV29-1
CDR3nt: TGCAGCCGTGATGGGCCGGATACGCACTATTTT
CDR3aa: CSRDGPDTHYF

j_gene: TRBJ1-6
abundance: few
d_gene: .
v_gene: TRBV27
CDR3nt: TGTGCCAGCAGTTTCATCCCCCTCGTGAGCTCCTATAATTCACCCCTCCACTTT
CDR3aa: CASSFIPLVSSYNSPLHF

j_gene: TRBJ1-5
abundance: .
d_gene: .
v_gene: TRBV12-3/TRBV12-4
CDR3nt: TGTGCCAGCGGCCAAGGTGGGGTGTTACAGCCCCAGCATTTT
CDR3aa: CASGQGGVLQPQHF

j_gene: TRBJ1-5
abundance: many
d_gene: TRBD1
v_gene: TRBV6-2/TRBV6-3
CDR3nt: TGTGCCAGCACCCAGGTCGGACAGGGGGAACAGCCCCAGCATTTT
CDR3aa: CASTQVGQGEQPQHF

j_gene: TRBJ2-5
abundance: many
d_gene: TRBD1
v_gene: TRBV29-1
CDR3nt: TGCAGCGCTACCTTTGACAGGGGCCAGTACTTC
CDR3aa: CSATFDRGQYF

j_gene: TRBJ1-1
abundance: many
d_gene: .
v_gene: TRBV6-5
CDR3nt: TGTGCCAGCAGACCAGGGGCCATGAACACTGAAGCTTTCTTT
CDR3aa: CASRPGAMNTEAFF

j_gene: TRBJ2-7
abundance: few
d_gene: TRBD1
v_gene: TRBV13
CDR3nt: TGTGCCAGCAGCCCGGACAGGGAACCCTATAGTGTGGACTTC
CDR3aa: CASSPDREPYSVDF

j_gene: TRBJ2-5
abundance: .
d_gene: TRBD2
v_gene: TRBV11-2
CDR3nt: TGTGCCAGCAGCTCAAGCCCGACTAGCTATGAGACCCAGTACTTC
CDR3aa: CASSSSPTSYETQYF

j_gene: TRBJ2-1
abundance: .
d_gene: .
v_gene: TRBV4-3
CDR3nt: TGCGCCAGCAGCCAAGATTGGAGAAAACCGAATGAGCAGTTCTTC
CDR3aa: CASSQDWRKPNEQFF

j_gene: TRBJ2-2
abundance: .
d_gene: .
v_gene: TRBV9
CDR3nt: TGTGCCAGCAGCTCCCGGGGCACCGGGGTGCTGTTTTTT
CDR3aa: CASSSRGTGVLFF